This T cell receptor (beta chain) was recorded in a study of post-analysis software for immune sequencing data. The study's findings and limits: Five or six TRBV segments were significantly more frequent in patients than in controls. TRBV5-6, TRBV5-1 and TRBV20-1 were among these segments.

TCR beta cDNA libraries had unique molecular identifiers. One entry per CDR3 protein results from TCRdb running MiXCR on the PCR reads. The sample lists some 690,000 distinct CDR3 sequences, 25% to 30% occurring once. At least ten counts were recorded for this clonotype. What it binds is unknown. Germline CDR1 MNHEY, CDR2 SVGAGI. Trimming removed 7 bases from V and 4 bases from J, with 10 bases in between. The CDR3 is 12 residues long. The sequence derives from a girl aged 5 to 17 with multiple sclerosis. The chain links TRBV6-5 to TRBJ1-2; TRBD1 is a possible D gene (5 bases). Material for sequencing was blood. This chain's CDR3 is CASTQGSYGYTF. The CDR3, as DNA: TGTGCCAGCACGCAGGGAAGCTATGGCTACACCTTC.